Following are 9 T cell receptor beta chains from one sample sequenced in a study of spatial heterogeneity in lung cancer. As to time point: sample taken at primary tumor resection. Whole RNA obtained from tumor, nontumor lung or frozen PBMC underwent sequencing without sorting. MiXCR, applied by TCRdb to the 5' RACE reads, yields one record per CDR3 protein. The table lists 80,000 to 95,000 distinct CDR3 sequences, roughly 10% of them singletons. Specimen: PBMCs, collected at surgery. These receptors were taken from a male donor with early-stage non-small cell lung cancer.

The sample holds a few counts of this clonotype. The rearrangement links TRBV20-1 to TRBJ2-5; 7 bases agree with TRBD2. The germline V gene encodes CDR1 DFQATT and CDR2 SNEGSKA (reference sequence). The CDR3 length is 15 residues. After removal of 0 bases from V and 5 bases from J, the junction contained 9 bases not matched to a gene. This CDR3 is CSARDQGGVKETQYF. CDR3 sequence (DNA): TGCAGTGCTAGAGACCAGGGAGGGGTAAAGGAGACCCAGTACTTC.

This clonotype was seen repeatedly, ten times or more. The chain employs TRBV20-1 and TRBJ1-1, with D tentatively TRBD1 (6 bases). The germline gives CDR1 DFQATT, CDR2 SNEGSKA (reference sequence). This CDR3 is built from 13 residues. Trimming took 3 bases from V and 1 from J, leaving 9 bases between them. The CDR3 nucleotides read TGCAGTGCTAGCGGGGGCAAGAACACTGAAGCTTTCTTT. It encodes CSASGGKNTEAFF.

The gene calls are TRBV5-1 and TRBJ2-6, with D maybe TRBD1 (6 bases). The CDR3 is 17 residues long. Trimming shortened V by 5 bases and J by 4 bases, and 19 bases separated the two germline ends. From germline, CDR1 is SGHRS and CDR2 YFSETQ. The CDR3 bases are TGCGCCAGCAGTTCAGGGGTCGGCGACGCGGGGGCCAACGTCCTGACTTTC. This codes for CASSSGVGDAGANVLTF.

This clonotype came up many times. The chain carries TRBV5-1 and TRBJ1-1; perhaps TRBD1 as D (5 bases). This CDR3 has 15 residues. Trimming left V 2 bases short and J 4 bases short, with 15 bases between. Germline V gives CDR1 SGHRS, CDR2 YFSETQ. CDR3 in amino acids: CASSFNAGQFTEAFF. The CDR3 DNA is TGCGCCAGCAGCTTTAACGCAGGGCAGTTCACTGAAGCTTTCTTT. Filled out from reference TRBV5-1 and TRBJ1-1, the complete variable domain reads KAGVTQTPRYLIKTRGQQVTLSCSPISGHRSVSWYQQTPGQGLQFLFEYFSETQRNKGNFPGRFSGRQFSNSRSEMNVSTLELGDSALYLCASSFNAGQFTEAFFGQGTRLTVV.

This clonotype appeared many times. The gene calls are TRBV20-1 and TRBJ1-2; D is ambiguous. Trimming removed 5 bases at V and 1 base at J, with 17 bases between. Per germline, CDR1 DFQATT and CDR2 SNEGSKA (reference sequence). This CDR3 contains 15 residues. The CDR3 is CSAEPSIQFNYGYTF. CDR3 in DNA: TGCAGTGCTGAGCCCTCCATACAGTTTAACTATGGCTACACCTTC.

The chain recombines TRBV5-1 with TRBJ1-1, with 7 bases identical to TRBD1. CDR3 size: 15 residues. V lost 2 bases, J lost 0 bases, and 4 bases stayed unmatched. Germline V gene lookup returns CDR1 SGHRS and CDR2 YFSETQ. The CDR3 DNA sequence: TGCGCCAGCAGCTTCAACAGGGGAGTGAACACTGAAGCTTTCTTT. This encodes CASSFNRGVNTEAFF.

This rearrangement joins TRBV29-1 to TRBJ2-7; D not certain. The germline gives CDR1 SQVTM, CDR2 ANQGSEA. CDR3 length: 13 amino acids. V gave up 4 bases and J gave up 2 bases, with 12 bases separating them. The CDR3 sequence is CSVGTSGTYEQYF. The CDR3 nucleotides read TGCAGCGTTGGCACATCAGGAACCTACGAGCAGTACTTC.

This clonotype was detected only a few times. This chain uses TRBV24-1 with TRBJ2-3; D is perhaps TRBD2 (5 bases). Between the trimmed V and J ends, which lost 1 base and 1 base, there was a span of 8 bases. The V gene's germline CDR1 is KGHDR and CDR2 SFDVKD. The CDR3 is made up of 15 amino acids. CDR3 coding DNA: TGTGCCACCAGTGATTTAGAGGGAGGCACAGATACGCAGTATTTT. The encoded protein is CATSDLEGGTDTQYF.

Ten or more counts support this clonotype. The rearrangement joins TRBV7-6 to TRBJ2-5; D unresolved. Per the germline V gene, CDR1 is SGHVS and CDR2 is FNYEAQ. The length of the CDR3 is 14 residues. Trimming removed 6 bases from V and 0 bases from J, with 11 bases in between. Here the CDR3 reads CASRPGPDQETQYF. The CDR3 nucleotides are TGTGCCAGCAGGCCCGGTCCTGACCAAGAGACCCAGTACTTC.